This T cell receptor (beta chain) comes out of a study of T cell responses to AZD1222 COVID-19 vaccine. From germline, CDR1 is SQVTM and CDR2 ANQGSEA. The germline V and J ends were trimmed by 5 bases and 5 bases, with 13 bases remaining between them. The CDR3 runs to 13 residues. Of note for this clone: The target antigen is unknown.

Study findings and constraints: Baseline seropositivity occurred in only 5 to 7 AZD1222 recipients. The study sampled repertoires only after the peak T cell response.

The data were produced by immunoSEQ multiplex PCR, yet TCRdb's version contains in-frame clones alone and is incomplete. The data show 60,000 to 85,000 clones, approximately 90% seen once. This clonotype was sampled from an adult who received the MenACWY meningococcal vaccine as a control. The material sequenced was peripheral blood, taken 28 days after the second dose of the MenACWY control vaccine. The chain joins TRBV29-1 to TRBJ1-5; perhaps TRBD1 as D (5 bases). CDR3 protein: CSVKKDRDQPQHF. The CDR3 nucleotides are TGCAGCGTTAAGAAAGACAGAGATCAGCCCCAGCATTTT.